One and the same sample provided the 13 T cell receptor beta chains below, sequenced in a study of blood T cells in healthy people across ages. A second PCR of 7 to 11 cycles used a sample-barcoded 5' primer and a J-beta primer mix. TCRdb reanalysed the 5' RACE reads using MiXCR and keeps one entry per CDR3 protein. The sample comprises 700,000 to 1,000,000 distinct CDR3 sequences, 44% of which are singletons, and around 18% rests with the top ten. Sequenced input: blood. These receptors were collected from a man in his sixties in good health.

The rearrangement uses TRBV12-3 or TRBV12-4 and TRBJ1-2; TRBD1 agrees at 12 bases. CDR3 length equals 16 residues. J lost 6 bases, V lost 6 bases, and 11 bases had no gene match. This CDR3 reads CASSPGQGAFYDGYTF. CDR3 DNA sequence: TGTGCCAGCAGCCCGGGACAGGGGGCTTTCTATGATGGCTACACCTTC.

On this clonotype itself: A read error may explain this, as a much larger clone is one base away. The rearrangement joins TRBV5-1 to TRBJ1-2; D possibly corresponds to TRBD1 (5 bases). V dropped 4 bases and J dropped 6 bases, with 22 bases sitting between them. Per germline, CDR1 SGHRS and CDR2 YFSETQ. The CDR3 consists of 16 residues. The CDR3: CASSIINMGLRDGYTF. In DNA form, the CDR3 reads TGCGCCAGCAGCATAATTAACATGGGACTCAGAGATGGCTACACCTTC.

The chain combines TRBV29-1 with TRBJ2-7; D perhaps matches TRBD2 (5 bases). The CDR3 spans 15 residues. V lost 4 bases to trimming and J lost 0 bases, with 16 bases between them. Germline CDR1 SQVTM, CDR2 ANQGSEA. In DNA, the CDR3 is TGCAGCGTTGGAGAGGGTTCGGCAGTCTCCTACGAGCAGTACTTC. As protein: CSVGEGSAVSYEQYF.

This clonotype showed up just once. The chain couples TRBV5-1 to TRBJ1-1, with D maybe TRBD1 (6 bases). The germline V gene encodes CDR1 SGHRS and CDR2 YFSETQ. The CDR3 has 12 amino acids. Trimming removed 6 bases from V and 6 bases from J, with 12 bases in between. As DNA, the CDR3 is TGCGCCAGCACAGGAGGGGGTGCTGAAGCTTTCTTT. It specifies CASTGGGAEAFF.

The chain uses TRBV2 and TRBJ2-3; perhaps TRBD2 as D (6 bases). V lost 1 base and J 3 bases, leaving 11 bases between the germline ends. The CDR3 runs to 15 residues. The germline CDR1 and CDR2 sequences are SNHLY and FYNNEI. As DNA, the CDR3 is TGTGCCAGCAGTGAAGGGGGTCGGGGGACAGATACGCAGTATTTT. Amino acids: CASSEGGRGTDTQYF.

The chain carries TRBV28 and TRBJ1-2; tentatively, D is TRBD1 (6 bases). V lost 3 bases, J lost 6 bases, and 32 bases lay in between. The CDR3 sequence is 20 residues long. CDR1 MDHEN and CDR2 SYDVKM come from the germline V gene. CDR3 in amino acids: CASSFGDVGSLGHGGDGYTF. CDR3 nucleotide sequence: TGTGCCAGCAGTTTTGGGGACGTAGGTAGTTTGGGACACGGTGGGGATGGCTACACCTTC.

V usage is TRBV2 and J usage is TRBJ2-1; tentatively, D is TRBD1 (5 bases). This CDR3 comprises 13 residues. The germline V gene encodes CDR1 SNHLY and CDR2 FYNNEI. Trimming left V 2 bases short and J 7 bases short, with 9 bases between. CDR3 amino acids: CASSEQGINEQFF. The DNA for the CDR3 is TGTGCCAGCAGTGAACAGGGAATTAATGAGCAGTTCTTC. The full variable domain, with the rest looked up from reference TRBV2 and TRBJ2-1, is EPEVTQTPSHQVTQMGQEVILRCVPISNHLYFYWYRQILGQKVEFLVSFYNNEISEKSEIFDDQFSVERPDGSNFTLKIRSTKLEDSAMYFCASSEQGINEQFFGPGTRLTVL.

The chain couples TRBV6-5 to TRBJ2-7; TRBD1 might be the D (6 bases). Germline V gene data show CDR1 as MNHEY and CDR2 as SVGAGI. The CDR3 spans 15 residues. The ends were cut back, 0 bases at V and 6 bases at J, with 15 bases in the middle. The CDR3 nucleotides read TGTGCCAGCAGTTACTCCAATCCGGGACACACCGAGCAGTACTTC. Its protein is CASSYSNPGHTEQYF.

This clonotype has just a few counts. The J gene is TRBJ1-4, the V gene TRBV7-2; D remains ambiguous. Trimming pared 1 base from V and 4 bases from J, leaving 7 bases between. This CDR3 has 14 amino acids. Germline-derived CDR1 and CDR2 are SGHTA and FQGNSA. CDR3 bases: TGTGCCAGCAGCTTAGGACACCTTAATGAAAAACTGTTTTTT. It is translated as CASSLGHLNEKLFF.

A few counts support this clonotype. V is TRBV2 and J is TRBJ2-1, with 11 nucleotides matching TRBD2. Germline lookup yields CDR1 SNHLY and CDR2 FYNNEI. Losses at the gene ends were 10 bases for V and 4 bases for J; bases not matched to a gene: 12. The CDR3 contains 16 residues. The CDR3 is CATREELAGGYNEQFF. In DNA, the CDR3 is TGTGCCACTCGTGAAGAGCTAGCGGGGGGATACAATGAGCAGTTCTTC.

V gene TRBV7-2 combines with J gene TRBJ1-5; tentatively, D is TRBD1 (5 bases). The CDR3 spans 14 residues. Germline V gene sequence: CDR1 SGHTA, CDR2 FQGNSA. V was cut by 4 bases and J by 2 bases, with 9 bases left in between. The CDR3 sequence: CASSWGVGNQPQHF. The CDR3 DNA reads TGTGCCAGCAGCTGGGGGGTCGGCAATCAGCCCCAGCATTTT.

The chain has TRBV11-2 and TRBJ1-2; 8 bases are shared with TRBD1. Germline V gene lookup returns CDR1 SGHAT and CDR2 FQNNGV. This CDR3 contains 13 residues. After removal of 0 bases from V and 8 bases from J, the junction contained 2 bases not matched to a gene. As DNA, the CDR3 is TGTGCCAGCAGCTTAGAACAGGGGGGCGGCTACACCTTC. This encodes CASSLEQGGGYTF.

This clonotype was counted a few times. This sequence joins TRBV7-2 and TRBJ1-2; no clear D. V gave up 8 bases and J gave up 8 bases, with 18 bases separating them. The CDR3 consists of 13 residues. CDR1 and CDR2 (germline): SGHTA, FQGNSA. The DNA for the CDR3 is TGTGCCAGCGGGATAAAGGGTGTAAGCGGCTACACCTTC. Protein sequence: CASGIKGVSGYTF.